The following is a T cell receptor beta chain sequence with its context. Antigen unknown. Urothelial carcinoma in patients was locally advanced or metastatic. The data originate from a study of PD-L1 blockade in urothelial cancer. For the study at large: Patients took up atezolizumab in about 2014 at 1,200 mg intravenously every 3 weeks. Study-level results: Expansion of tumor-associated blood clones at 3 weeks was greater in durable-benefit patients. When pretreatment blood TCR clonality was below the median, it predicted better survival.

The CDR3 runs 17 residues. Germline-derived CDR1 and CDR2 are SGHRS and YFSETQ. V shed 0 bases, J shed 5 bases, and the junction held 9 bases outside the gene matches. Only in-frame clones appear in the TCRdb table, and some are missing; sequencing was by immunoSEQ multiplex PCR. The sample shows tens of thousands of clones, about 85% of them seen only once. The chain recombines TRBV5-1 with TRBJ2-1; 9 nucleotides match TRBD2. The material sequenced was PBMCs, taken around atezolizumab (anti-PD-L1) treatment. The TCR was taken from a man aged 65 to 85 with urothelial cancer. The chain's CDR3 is CASSLEFGGRAHNEQFF. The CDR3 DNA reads TGCGCCAGCAGCTTGGAGTTTGGCGGGAGGGCCCACAATGAGCAGTTCTTC.